The 30 T cell receptor beta chains presented below share a single source sample, sequenced in a study of T-cell memory formation after mild COVID-19. TCRdb analysed the 5' RACE reads with MiXCR anew, one entry per CDR3 protein. Among roughly 370,000 distinct CDR3 sequences listed, more than 15% were seen once. Sequencing input: PBMCs or a T cell subset sorted from them (not recorded which). The receptors stem from a man aged 18 to 35 who had mild COVID-19 (a few samples of this study predate the infection). Cell type and time point are not known.

This clonotype was seen many times. The chain carries TRBV19 and TRBJ2-4, with D possibly matching TRBD2 (5 bases). Trimming stripped 2 bases from V and 2 bases from J, with 7 bases between. This CDR3 spans 14 amino acids. Germline V gene data show CDR1 as LNHDA and CDR2 as SQIVND (reference sequence). The CDR3: CASSITGSKNIQYF. CDR3 nucleotide sequence: TGTGCCAGTAGTATAACGGGATCCAAAAACATTCAGTACTTC.

In its sample, this clonotype was seen a few times. The CDR3 loop is CASSFNAVTGELFF. The CDR3 DNA reads as TGCGCCAGCAGCTTTAACGCAGTAACCGGGGAGCTGTTTTTT. The rearrangement uses TRBV5-1 and TRBJ2-2, with D uncertain. Per the germline V gene, CDR1 is SGHRS and CDR2 is YFSETQ. This CDR3 spans 14 amino acids. Deletions cut 2 bases from V and 5 bases from J, with 10 bases between. Combining the CDR3 with reference TRBV5-1 and TRBJ2-2 gives the whole variable domain KAGVTQTPRYLIKTRGQQVTLSCSPISGHRSVSWYQQTPGQGLQFLFEYFSETQRNKGNFPGRFSGRQFSNSRSEMNVSTLELGDSALYLCASSFNAVTGELFFGEGSRLTVL.

The chain combines TRBV28 with TRBJ2-3; 8 bases match TRBD2. The V and J ends lost 10 bases and 1 base, in that order; junction bases with no gene match: 7. CDR1 and CDR2 (germline): MDHEN, SYDVKM. This CDR3 region has 14 residues. The CDR3 spells CATGGAGGTDTQYF. The CDR3 DNA reads as TGTGCCACCGGGGGGGCGGGTGGCACAGATACGCAGTATTTT. Combining the CDR3 with reference TRBV28 and TRBJ2-3 gives the whole variable domain DVKVTQSSRYLVKRTGEKVFLECVQDMDHENMFWYRQDPGLGLRLIYFSYDVKMKEKGDIPEGYSVSREKKERFSLILESASTNQTSMYLCATGGAGGTDTQYFGPGTRLTVL.

This clonotype appeared many times. The CDR3 protein is CASSPGTGTQETQYF. The CDR3 DNA reads TGTGCCAGTAGTCCCGGGACAGGAACCCAAGAGACCCAGTACTTC. V gene TRBV19 combines with J gene TRBJ2-5, with TRBD1 identical over 8 bases. The CDR3 length is 15 residues. Germline assignment: CDR1 LNHDA and CDR2 SQIVND (reference sequence). The junction had 6 bases not matched to a gene; V was cut back by 5 bases and J by 1 base.

This clonotype was detected a few times. The rearrangement links TRBV7-6 to TRBJ1-3; no clear D gene. The CDR3 loop spans 17 amino acids. Trimming left V 2 bases short and J 1 base short, with 15 bases between. Germline values: CDR1 SGHVS, CDR2 FNYEAQ. CDR3 loop: CASSLSGRPTSGNTIYF. The CDR3 DNA reads as TGTGCCAGCAGCTTATCTGGACGGCCGACTTCTGGAAACACCATATATTTT.

This clonotype was seen a few times. This chain links TRBV5-1 with TRBJ1-1, with D perhaps TRBD1 (5 bases). Trimming cost V 4 bases and J 11 bases, with 15 bases left between them. The CDR3 is 12 residues long. Germline loops: CDR1 SGHRS, CDR2 YFSETQ. CDR3 region: CASSPDGAGAFF. CDR3 nucleotides: TGCGCCAGCAGCCCCGACGGGGCGGGGGCTTTCTTT.

In its sample, this clonotype was seen many times. The V call is TRBV9, the J call TRBJ2-1; 14 bases line up with TRBD2. Germline CDR1 and CDR2: SGDLS and YYNGEE. This CDR3 contains 16 residues. V lost 3 bases to trimming and J lost 5 bases; unmatched junction nucleotides: 4. The CDR3 DNA reads TGTGCCAGCAGCGACGAGGGACTAGCGGGGGACAATGAGCAGTTCTTC. Translation: CASSDEGLAGDNEQFF.

The rearrangement joins TRBV4-3 to TRBJ2-3, with D possibly matching TRBD2 (5 bases). Trimming stripped 1 base from V and 2 bases from J, with 16 bases between. Per the germline V gene, CDR1 is LGHNA and CDR2 is YSLEER. This CDR3 region has 17 residues. The DNA for the CDR3 is TGCGCCAGCAGCCAAGGGTTTATGTCGGGATACACAGATACGCAGTATTTT. This translates into CASSQGFMSGYTDTQYF.

This clonotype was counted a few times. The rearrangement joins TRBV3-1 to TRBJ2-5; 7 bases align to TRBD2. There are 17 residues in the CDR3. The trim removed 4 bases at V and 1 base at J, leaving 12 bases unmatched. Per germline, CDR1 LGHDT and CDR2 YNNKEL (reference sequence). CDR3 region: CASSPGGYRPFQETQYF. The CDR3 bases are TGTGCCAGCAGCCCCGGGGGGTACAGGCCCTTCCAAGAGACCCAGTACTTC.

This chain joins TRBV10-1 and TRBJ2-3, with 8 bases that match TRBD2. Germline CDR1 reads WNHNN; CDR2 reads SYGVQD (reference sequence). This CDR3 region has 16 residues. J lost 1 base, V lost 0 bases, and 3 bases had no gene match. The CDR3 spells CASSESLAGGTDTQYF. Written as DNA, the CDR3 is TGCGCCAGCAGTGAGTCGCTAGCGGGTGGCACAGATACGCAGTATTTT.

The chain is built from TRBV7-2 and TRBJ2-7, with 9 bases aligning to TRBD1. Germline V gives CDR1 SGHTA, CDR2 FQGNSA. The junction had 17 bases not matched to a gene; V was cut back by 4 bases and J by 7 bases. The CDR3 has 17 residues. The CDR3 sequence: CASSSEKSGTGTREQYF. As DNA, the CDR3 is TGTGCCAGCAGCTCAGAGAAGTCCGGGACAGGGACGAGGGAGCAGTACTTC.

This clonotype occurred a few times. This chain connects TRBV24-1 to TRBJ2-2; TRBD1 or TRBD2 may be the D gene (5 bases each). The CDR3 totals 15 residues. V lost 3 bases and J lost 3, with 10 bases in between. Germline values: CDR1 KGHDR, CDR2 SFDVKD. The CDR3 here is CATSDEGSHTGELFF. DNA for the CDR3: TGTGCCACCAGTGATGAGGGGTCCCACACCGGGGAGCTGTTTTTT.

This sequence joins TRBV3-1 and TRBJ2-2, with D maybe TRBD2 (6 bases). The CDR3 runs to 16 residues. V was cut by 4 bases and J by 3 bases, with 15 bases left in between. Germline CDR1 reads LGHDT; CDR2 reads YNNKEL (reference sequence). This chain's CDR3 is CASSRSTAGYTGELFF. CDR3 DNA sequence: TGTGCCAGCAGCCGATCTACTGCGGGGTACACCGGGGAGCTGTTTTTT. Supplemented by reference TRBV3-1 and TRBJ2-2, the full variable domain reads DTAVSQTPKYLVTQMGNDKSIKCEQNLGHDTMYWYKQDSKKFLKIMFSYNNKELIINETVPNRFSPKSPDKAHLNLHINSLELGDSAVYFCASSRSTAGYTGELFFGEGSRLTVL.

The genes are TRBV5-6 and TRBJ2-7; no clear D. This CDR3 comprises 15 residues. Germline CDR1 SGHDT, CDR2 YYEEEE. The V gene lost 3 bases and the J gene lost 2 bases, with 15 bases spanning the gap. CDR3 bases: TGTGCCAGCAGCTCCGGCGTGACATTTGCCTACGAGCAGTACTTC. It specifies CASSSGVTFAYEQYF.

There are a few counts of this clonotype. The V call is TRBV7-9, the J call TRBJ2-1; 7 bases match TRBD2. Unmatched junction bases numbered 9, after V lost 4 bases and J lost 15 bases. The V gene's germline CDR1 is SEHNR and CDR2 FQNEAQ (reference sequence). This CDR3 is 12 amino acids long. CDR3 in DNA: TGTGCCAGCAGCTCGCGCGCGGGGGAACCGTTCTTC. Amino acids: CASSSRAGEPFF.

The gene calls are TRBV14 and TRBJ2-7; D might be TRBD2 (5 bases). V lost 1 base and J lost 2, with 9 bases in between. The CDR3 is made up of 14 amino acids. Germline CDR1 is SGHDN and CDR2 is FVKESK. DNA of the CDR3: TGTGCCAGCAGCCAAGCCGGGATCCCCTACGAGCAGTACTTC. Residues: CASSQAGIPYEQYF.

The chain has TRBV4-2 and TRBJ2-3; D is possibly TRBD2 (6 bases). Trimming removed 1 base from V and 4 bases from J, with 12 bases in between. CDR3 length: 15 amino acids. CDR1 LGHNA and CDR2 YNFKEQ come from the germline V gene. The CDR3 nucleotides are TGTGCCAGCAGCCAAGGGGGGGTAAAGGCAGATACGCAGTATTTT. As protein: CASSQGGVKADTQYF.

This clonotype has at least ten counts. The chain couples TRBV7-9 to TRBJ2-7, with D unresolved. The CDR3 has 14 residues. Germline V CDR1 and CDR2: SEHNR, FQNEAQ (reference sequence). V lost 3 bases and J lost 0, with 9 bases in between. The CDR3 sequence is CASSFWALSYEQYF. The CDR3 DNA sequence: TGTGCCAGCAGCTTTTGGGCCCTCTCCTACGAGCAGTACTTC.

The chain carries TRBV28 and TRBJ2-7; TRBD1 is a possible D gene (6 bases). V was clipped by 3 bases and J by 4 bases, with 13 bases between them. Looked up from germline, CDR1 is MDHEN and CDR2 is SYDVKM. This CDR3 has 14 amino acids. The CDR3 sequence is CASSFSGAAYEQYV. The CDR3 DNA reads TGTGCCAGCAGTTTTTCAGGGGCGGCGTACGAGCAGTACGTC.

This chain connects TRBV10-2 to TRBJ2-1, with TRBD1 as a possible D gene (6 bases). CDR1 is WSHSY and CDR2 is SAAADI in the germline V gene. V was shortened by 3 bases and J by 0 bases, with 15 bases between the two germline ends. This CDR3 is 17 amino acids long. The CDR3 loop reads CASSDLSDSSSYNEQFF. The CDR3 DNA is TGCGCCAGCAGTGACCTCTCGGACAGCAGCTCCTACAATGAGCAGTTCTTC.

This clonotype was recorded many times. This chain links TRBV7-2 with TRBJ2-5; D is unresolved. Germline values: CDR1 SGHTA, CDR2 FQGNSA. Between the trimmed V and J ends, which lost 0 bases and 1 base, there was a span of 6 bases. The CDR3 extends over 14 amino acids. CDR3 amino acids: CASSLARGQETQYF. DNA for the CDR3: TGTGCCAGCAGCTTAGCGCGAGGCCAAGAGACCCAGTACTTC.

The chain couples TRBV20-1 to TRBJ1-1; TRBD1 is a possible D gene (6 bases). Germline CDR1 and CDR2: DFQATT and SNEGSKA (reference sequence). This CDR3 comprises 13 residues. The CDR3 loop reads CSPSPGGLTEAFF. CDR3 coding DNA: TGCAGCCCGTCCCCCGGGGGGCTCACTGAAGCTTTCTTT.

This rearrangement joins TRBV6-6 to TRBJ1-4; no reliable D call. V lost 6 bases, J lost 5 bases, and 10 bases lay in between. Per germline, CDR1 MNHNY and CDR2 SVGAGI (reference sequence). The CDR3 is 13 amino acids. CDR3 nucleotides: TGTGCCAGCAGACCTTTGACGAATGAAAAACTGTTTTTT. Encoded protein: CASRPLTNEKLFF.

This clonotype was detected a few times. V and J are TRBV9 and TRBJ2-3; unclear D gene. Between the trimmed V and J ends, which lost 0 bases and 2 bases, there was a span of 13 bases. Germline V gives CDR1 SGDLS, CDR2 YYNGEE. The CDR3 consists of 16 residues. CDR3 sequence reads: CASSVGVLQPTDTQYF. In nucleotides, the CDR3 is TGTGCCAGCAGCGTAGGGGTCCTCCAGCCCACAGATACGCAGTATTTT.

The rearrangement uses TRBV28 and TRBJ1-1; D ambiguous. CDR3 length: 14 residues. Trimming left V 3 bases short and J 6 bases short, with 14 bases between. From germline, CDR1 is MDHEN and CDR2 SYDVKM. CDR3 sequence: CASSFRPGGAEAFF. CDR3 sequence (DNA): TGTGCCAGCAGTTTTCGTCCTGGCGGCGCTGAAGCTTTCTTT.

This chain links TRBV12-3 or TRBV12-4 with TRBJ1-1, with D unresolved. The CDR3 has 13 amino acids. The V end lost 6 bases, the J end lost 1 base, and 9 bases lay between the germline ends. CDR3 amino acids: CASSRYWNTEAFF. CDR3 coding DNA: TGTGCCAGCAGCCGATATTGGAACACTGAAGCTTTCTTT.

This clonotype was found a few times. The rearrangement uses TRBV12-3 or TRBV12-4 and TRBJ2-2; D ambiguous. With 4 bases removed from V and 6 bases from J, the gap between germline ends came to 15 bases. This CDR3 has 15 amino acids. CDR3 amino acids: CASSSRPDAAGELFF. The CDR3 bases are TGTGCCAGCAGTTCGCGCCCGGACGCGGCCGGGGAGCTGTTTTTT.

This chain links TRBV6-5 with TRBJ1-1; D uncertain. This CDR3 comprises 17 residues. V was pared by 0 bases and J by 1 base, with 15 bases between. Germline V CDR1 and CDR2: MNHEY, SVGAGI. The CDR3 nucleotides are TGTGCCAGCAGTTACTCCCGGGCCTCGACCAGGAACACTGAAGCTTTCTTT. Amino acid sequence: CASSYSRASTRNTEAFF.

In DNA, the CDR3 is TGTGCCAGCAGCTTAGCGCTCTTGAACAGGCTAGAGCAGTTCTTC. Translation gives CASSLALLNRLEQFF. The rearrangement links TRBV7-9 to TRBJ2-1; D perhaps matches TRBD1 (5 bases). The CDR3 spans 15 residues. Germline V gene data show CDR1 as SEHNR and CDR2 as FQNEAQ (reference sequence). Trimming cost V 0 bases and J 10 bases, with 16 bases left between them.

The chain couples TRBV7-9 to TRBJ1-6; maybe TRBD1 (6 bases). Per the germline V gene, CDR1 is SEHNR and CDR2 is FQNEAQ (reference sequence). The V and J ends lost 3 bases and 6 bases respectively, with 12 bases between them. The CDR3 has 15 residues. As DNA, the CDR3 is TGTGCCAGCAGCTTTTCAGGGGTCTCTAATTCACCCCTCCACTTT. This sequence encodes CASSFSGVSNSPLHF.